This T cell receptor beta chain was identified in a study of vaccination effects on CD4 cells after COVID-19. The wider study: All participants had two doses of either the BNT162b2 or mRNA-1273 vaccine.

Sequencing was preceded by expansion of antigen-specific CD4+ T cells with viral peptide pools in the ViraFEST assay. At the end of 10 days of culture, CD4+ T cells were isolated. The healthy vaccine recipients, who had no prior SARS-CoV-2 infection, showed negative nucleocapsid antibodies. They grew roughly 2 million PBMC in each well, adding around 10 IU/ml IL-2 and approximately 10 ug/ml peptides. Profiled with immunoSEQ multiplex PCR; TCRdb holds only in-frame clones, not every one. The profile shows about 63,000 clones, less than 80% of them singletons. The CDR3 extends over 18 amino acids. In germline, CDR1 is MNHEY, CDR2 SMNVEV (reference sequence). With 6 bases clipped from V and 0 bases from J, the junction kept 11 bases outside the gene matches. Study-level results: Researchers report that only 1 of 255 vaccine-induced clones in healthy vaccinees cross-reacted with common cold coronaviruses. Marked contraction was observed in infection-induced and vaccine-induced clones late after vaccination.

As regards this clone: Its antigen remains unknown.

This chain connects TRBV27 to TRBJ1-5, with 10 bases identical to TRBD1. The receptor was derived from a human donor who received a COVID-19 vaccine. The sample was CD4+ T cells from PBMCs cultured with HCoV-OC43 spike peptides, taken before COVID-19 vaccination. Sample subset: HCoV-OC43 spike overlapping peptide pool stimulation. For the CDR3, the DNA is TGTGCCAGCAGAGAAACCGGGACAGGGGCAAATAGCAATCAGCCCCAGCATTTT. This encodes CASRETGTGANSNQPQHF.